This T cell receptor beta chain was sequenced for a study of shared clonotypes between healthy human individuals. Method: immunoSEQ multiplex PCR; TCRdb's copy keeps in-frame clones and lacks some. In the table there are approximately 1,500,000 clones, roughly 95% of which are singletons. Sample: naive CD4+ T cells sorted from blood. Subset here: CD45RA+ positively selected. This receptor was obtained from a man aged 30-40 years in good health.

For the CDR3, the DNA is TGCGCCAGCAGCTTGGCGGTAGCGGCCAGTGATGAGCAGTTCTTC. Its translation: CASSLAVAASDEQFF. The chain joins TRBV5-1 to TRBJ2-1; D is possibly TRBD2 (6 bases). The CDR3 is 15 amino acids. The V gene lost 0 bases and the J gene lost 8 bases, with 15 bases spanning the gap. The germline CDR1 and CDR2 sequences are SGHRS and YFSETQ. Using reference TRBV5-1 and TRBJ2-1 for the parts outside the CDR3, the full variable domain is KAGVTQTPRYLIKTRGQQVTLSCSPISGHRSVSWYQQTPGQGLQFLFEYFSETQRNKGNFPGRFSGRQFSNSRSEMNVSTLELGDSALYLCASSLAVAASDEQFFGPGTRLTVL.